Sequencing of this T cell receptor (beta chain) was carried out in a study of T cell responses to AZD1222 COVID-19 vaccine (TCRdb year 2021). Some background on the complete study: AZD1222 recipients whose second dose came at about 4 weeks and those whose second dose came at about 12 weeks were combined into one group, since spike-specific TCR depth and breadth did not differ between the two schedules. A total of 230 or so trial participants underwent TCR sequencing, of whom about 200 received two doses of AZD1222 and about 25 received two doses of the MenACWY control vaccine. Enrollment into the trials was organized by age into subgroups of 18-55, 56-69 and 70-plus years, and those subgroups contained approximately 160, 26 and 62 TCR-sequenced participants, respectively. Overall study results and their limits: After two AZD1222 doses, both the breadth and the depth of spike-specific TCRs were significantly higher than at day 0 and than in MenACWY recipients. Because no samples from the day 14 peak response were available, repertoires could be characterized only after the peak T cell response. The 56-69-year group was small, and its depth increase did not reach significance, likely because of low power. Vaccine-associated CD4 TCRs spanned the whole spike protein, with dominant responses in regions 160-218 and 743-854. Most participants were white British and females outnumbered males, and the authors suggested that clonal diversity may have been underestimated. Epitopes outside the regions mutated in the B.1.351 and B.1.1.7 variants were reportedly recognized by nearly half of the unique spike-specific TCRs. Conclusions about previously exposed vaccinees are limited because only five or six AZD1222 recipients were SARS-CoV-2 seropositive at baseline.

The time point label on this specimen signifies: baseline before first vaccination. Vaccinee samples came from UK trials COV001 and COV002, including a single-blind randomized controlled phase 2/3 trial of AZD1222 (ChAdOx1 nCoV-19) in healthy adults. Trial participant PBMC samples were collected at day 0 and day 28 after the second dose for TCRbeta chain sequencing. Note on this clone: No cognate antigen has been identified for it. Base qualities are not recorded, but no much larger clone differs from it by a single base.

The CDR3 regions of human TCRbeta chains were subjected to immunosequencing. The study's processing was this. Repertoire TCRs were matched against a reference library of SARS-CoV-2-specific TCRs generated with the MIRA antigen-specificity platform. Breadth meant the fraction of unique TCRs that were SARS-CoV-2-associated, whereas depth meant the fraction of total T cells that were SARS-CoV-2-associated. Each spike-specific TCR was assigned to its reactive spike region and to a CD4 or CD8 class using the MIRA data. Log10-transformed breadth and depth values were compared by one-way ANOVA with Sidak's multiple comparisons tests. The table was pulled from immuneACCESS by TCRdb, which kept in-frame rearrangements only. Such tables lose some clones; where checked, under half of the loss comes from unresolved V genes, and the rest has no known cause. The V and J calls and clone size are taken from that table; D and trimming were inferred from the DNA. A total of 150,000 to 200,000 clones appear in this sample, around nine tenths of them only once. The leading ten clones occupy roughly 1.7% of the sample.

Including the terminal cysteine and phenylalanine, the CDR3 comprises 13 residues. Just the 39-base CDR3 DNA is kept, in frame starting at base 1. From the germline V gene, CDR1 is SGHDT and CDR2 is YYEEEE. V is shortened by 3 bases, J by 3 bases, and the region joining them spans 10 bases. The clonotype originates from an adult in good health. Sequences were derived from peripheral blood, sampled on day 0 of AZD1222 vaccination. Here the chain combines TRBV5-6 and TRBJ2-7; perhaps TRBD1 is the D gene, with 6 bases matching. The DNA sequence is given as TGTGCCAGCAGCTCGACAGGAATCTACGAGCAGTACTTC. It encodes CASSSTGIYEQYF.